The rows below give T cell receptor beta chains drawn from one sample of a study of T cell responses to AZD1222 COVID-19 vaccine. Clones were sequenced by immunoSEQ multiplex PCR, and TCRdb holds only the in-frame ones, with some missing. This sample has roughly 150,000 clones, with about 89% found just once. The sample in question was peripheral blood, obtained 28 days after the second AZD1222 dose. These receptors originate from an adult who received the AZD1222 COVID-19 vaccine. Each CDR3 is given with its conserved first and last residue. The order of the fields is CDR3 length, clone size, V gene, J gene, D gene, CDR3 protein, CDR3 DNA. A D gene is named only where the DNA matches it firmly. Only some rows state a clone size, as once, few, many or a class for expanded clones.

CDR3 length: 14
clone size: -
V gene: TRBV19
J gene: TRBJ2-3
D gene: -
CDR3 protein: CASRLGGNTDTQYF
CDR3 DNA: TGTGCCAGTCGCCTGGGAGGCAACACAGATACGCAGTATTTT

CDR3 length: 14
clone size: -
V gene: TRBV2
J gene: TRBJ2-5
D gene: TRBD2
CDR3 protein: CASVGTRGGETQYF
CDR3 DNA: TGTGCCAGCGTCGGGACTAGGGGTGGGGAGACCCAGTACTTC

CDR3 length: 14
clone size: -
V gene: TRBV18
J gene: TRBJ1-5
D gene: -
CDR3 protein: CASSTIQVNQPQHF
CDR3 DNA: TGTGCCAGCTCAACTATTCAGGTCAATCAGCCCCAGCATTTT

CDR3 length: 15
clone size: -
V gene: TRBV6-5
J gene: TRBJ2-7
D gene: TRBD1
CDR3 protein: CASSYDRGDVYEQYF
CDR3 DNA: TGTGCCAGCAGTTACGACAGGGGGGACGTCTACGAGCAGTACTTC

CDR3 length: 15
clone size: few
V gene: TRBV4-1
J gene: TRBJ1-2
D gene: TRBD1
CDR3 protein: CASSQATGGSGGYTF
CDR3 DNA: TGCGCCAGCAGCCAAGCCACAGGGGGGAGTGGTGGCTACACCTTC

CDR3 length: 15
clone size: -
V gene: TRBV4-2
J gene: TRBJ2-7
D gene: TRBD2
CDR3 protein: CASSQDLSGNYEQYF
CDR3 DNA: TGTGCCAGCAGCCAAGATCTTAGCGGGAACTACGAGCAGTACTTC

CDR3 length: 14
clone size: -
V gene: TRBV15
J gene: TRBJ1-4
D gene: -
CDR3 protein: CATSRDQGIGKLFF
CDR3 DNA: TGTGCCACCAGCAGAGATCAGGGTATTGGAAAACTGTTTTTT

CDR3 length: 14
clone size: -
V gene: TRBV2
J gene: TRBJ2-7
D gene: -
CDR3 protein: CASREQGPSYEQYF
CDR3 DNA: TGTGCCAGCAGGGAGCAGGGTCCCTCCTACGAGCAGTACTTC

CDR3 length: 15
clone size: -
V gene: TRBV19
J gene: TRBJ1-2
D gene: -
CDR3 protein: CASSQQGGLDYGYTF
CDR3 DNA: TGTGCCAGTAGTCAGCAGGGCGGGCTTGACTATGGCTACACCTTC

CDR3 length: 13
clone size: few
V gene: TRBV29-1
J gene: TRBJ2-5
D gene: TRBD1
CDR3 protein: CSADRGSEETQYF
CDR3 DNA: TGCAGCGCTGACAGGGGATCGGAGGAGACCCAGTACTTC

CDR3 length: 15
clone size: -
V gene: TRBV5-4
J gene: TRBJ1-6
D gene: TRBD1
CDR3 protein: CASSLAGTGYSPLHF
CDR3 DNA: TGTGCCAGCAGCTTGGCTGGGACAGGGTACTCACCCCTCCACTTT

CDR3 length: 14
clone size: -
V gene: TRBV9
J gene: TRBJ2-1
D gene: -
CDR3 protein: CASSSSDSYNEQFF
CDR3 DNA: TGTGCCAGCAGCTCTAGCGACTCCTACAATGAGCAGTTCTTC

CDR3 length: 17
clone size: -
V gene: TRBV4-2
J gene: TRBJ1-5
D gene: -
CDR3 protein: CASSQGLRQGGNQPQHF
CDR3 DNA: TGTGCCAGCAGCCAAGGTCTGAGGCAGGGCGGCAATCAGCCCCAGCATTTT

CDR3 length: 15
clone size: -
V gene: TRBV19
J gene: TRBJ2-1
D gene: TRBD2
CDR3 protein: CASSITSGSINEQFF
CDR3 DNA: TGTGCCAGTAGTATTACTAGCGGGAGTATTAATGAGCAGTTCTTC

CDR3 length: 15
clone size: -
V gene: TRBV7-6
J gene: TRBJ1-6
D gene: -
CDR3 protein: CASSLEDSASSPLHF
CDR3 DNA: TGTGCCAGCAGCTTAGAAGACAGTGCTTCATCACCCCTCCACTTT

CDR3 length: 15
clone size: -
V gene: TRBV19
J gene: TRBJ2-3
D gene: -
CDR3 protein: CASSIGGRYSDTQYF
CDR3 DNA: TGTGCCAGTAGTATAGGGGGAAGGTACTCAGATACGCAGTATTTT

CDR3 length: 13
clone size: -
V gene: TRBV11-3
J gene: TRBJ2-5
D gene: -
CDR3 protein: CASSLDLGETQYF
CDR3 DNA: TGTGCCAGCAGCTTAGACCTCGGGGAGACCCAGTACTTC

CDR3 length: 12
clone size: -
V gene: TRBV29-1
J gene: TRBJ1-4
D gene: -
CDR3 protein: CSVGFGIEKLFF
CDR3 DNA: TGCAGCGTTGGCTTCGGGATCGAAAAACTGTTTTTT

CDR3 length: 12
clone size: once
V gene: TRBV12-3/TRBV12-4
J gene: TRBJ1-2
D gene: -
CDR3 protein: CASSSSSYGYTF
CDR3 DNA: TGTGCCAGCAGTTCTAGTTCCTATGGCTACACCTTC

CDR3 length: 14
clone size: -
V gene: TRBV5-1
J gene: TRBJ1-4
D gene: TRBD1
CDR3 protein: CASSAGQGNEKLFF
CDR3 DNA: TGCGCCAGCAGCGCGGGACAGGGTAACGAAAAACTGTTTTTT

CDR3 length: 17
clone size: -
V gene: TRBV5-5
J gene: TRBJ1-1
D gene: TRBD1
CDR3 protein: CASRMWTGMGTNTEAFF
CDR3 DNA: TGTGCCAGCAGGATGTGGACAGGGATGGGAACGAACACTGAAGCTTTCTTT

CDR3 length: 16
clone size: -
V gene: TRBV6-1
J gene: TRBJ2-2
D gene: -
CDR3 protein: CASSELRGLGTGELFF
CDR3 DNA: TGTGCCAGCAGTGAACTTCGGGGGCTAGGCACCGGGGAGCTGTTTTTT

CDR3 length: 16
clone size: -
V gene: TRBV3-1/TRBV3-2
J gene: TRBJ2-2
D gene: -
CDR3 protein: CASTTGGTANTGELFF
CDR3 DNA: TGTGCCAGCACCACGGGGGGGACAGCGAACACCGGGGAGCTGTTTTTT

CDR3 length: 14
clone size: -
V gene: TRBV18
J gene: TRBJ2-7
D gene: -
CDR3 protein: CASSTDLGGVEQYF
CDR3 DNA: TGTGCCAGCTCGACGGATTTGGGGGGAGTTGAGCAGTACTTC

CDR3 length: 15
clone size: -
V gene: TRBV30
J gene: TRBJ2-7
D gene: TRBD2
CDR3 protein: CAWGGGLAGAYEQYF
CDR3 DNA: TGTGCCTGGGGGGGAGGACTAGCGGGAGCGTACGAGCAGTACTTC

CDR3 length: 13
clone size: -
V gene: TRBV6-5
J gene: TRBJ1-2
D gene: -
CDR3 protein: CASRSGTDYGYTF
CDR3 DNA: TGTGCCAGCAGGTCGGGGACGGACTATGGCTACACCTTC

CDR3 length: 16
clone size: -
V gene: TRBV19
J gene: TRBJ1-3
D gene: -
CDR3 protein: CASSPRDGFSGNTIYF
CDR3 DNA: TGTGCCAGTAGTCCGCGCGACGGCTTCTCTGGAAACACCATATATTTT

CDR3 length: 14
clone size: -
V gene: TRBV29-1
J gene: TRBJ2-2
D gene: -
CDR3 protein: CSVPGTLETGELFF
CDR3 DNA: TGCAGCGTTCCCGGGACCCTCGAGACCGGGGAGCTGTTTTTT

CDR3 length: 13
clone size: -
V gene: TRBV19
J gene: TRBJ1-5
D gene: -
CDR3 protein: CASSPDSNQPQHF
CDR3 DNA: TGTGCCAGTAGTCCAGATAGCAATCAGCCCCAGCATTTT

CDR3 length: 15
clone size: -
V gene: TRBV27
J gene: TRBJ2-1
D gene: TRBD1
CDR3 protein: CASTPPQGYGTVQFF
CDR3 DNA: TGTGCCAGCACCCCTCCCCAGGGGTACGGGACAGTGCAGTTCTTC

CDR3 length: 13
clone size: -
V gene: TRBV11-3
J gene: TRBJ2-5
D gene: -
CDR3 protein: CASREGVGETQYF
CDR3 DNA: TGTGCCAGCAGAGAGGGGGTAGGAGAGACCCAGTACTTC

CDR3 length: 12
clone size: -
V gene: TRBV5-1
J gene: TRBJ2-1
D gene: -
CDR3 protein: CASRATSQVLFF
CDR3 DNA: TGCGCCAGCAGGGCCACTAGTCAGGTGTTGTTCTTC

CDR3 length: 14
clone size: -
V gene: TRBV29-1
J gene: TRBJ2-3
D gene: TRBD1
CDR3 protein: CSAAQTGTTDTQYF
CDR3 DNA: TGCAGCGCCGCGCAGACAGGGACCACAGATACGCAGTATTTT